The clone carrying this T cell receptor beta chain was counted a single time. CD8+ and CD4+ T cells from blood underwent TCR beta sequencing, which was carried out in a high-throughput format. Age- and sex-matched healthy donors served as the control group. Negative isolation yielded CD4+ and CD8+ T cells, and FACS enriched TEMRA cells. With random hexamers, 0.5 to 1 ug RNA was reverse transcribed. Each CDR3 protein gets one entry after TCRdb re-called the immunoSEQ multiplex PCR reads with MiXCR. The sample includes approximately 130,000 distinct CDR3 sequences, 94% of them seen just once. The data are from a study of CD8 T cells in Susac syndrome. CDR1 and CDR2 (germline): SNHLY, FYNNEI. The CDR3 length is 12 residues. V was clipped by 5 bases and J by 3 bases, with 5 bases between them.

The receptor was derived from a human donor in good health. The sequenced material came from CD4+ T cells from PBMCs. The chain carries TRBV2 and TRBJ2-1; D gene ambiguous. CDR3 sequence reads: CASSQFYNEQFF. The CDR3, as DNA: TGTGCCAGCAGTCAATTCTACAATGAGCAGTTCTTC.